This TCR beta chain was identified in a study of T cell repertoires in cytomegalovirus infection. Looking at the study overall: Based on public TCR beta signatures, there were indications of CMV infection and of a matching HLA type. Points from the study as a whole: Clonotypes of TCR beta that were HLA-C-restricted and CMV-specific dominated the ex vivo response.

Germline CDR1 KGHSH, CDR2 LQKENI. This CDR3 has 13 residues. The ends were cut back, 6 bases at V and 12 bases at J, with 20 bases in the middle. This clonotype was picked up many times. Antigen specificity is unknown. A single record per CDR3 protein comes from TCRdb applying MiXCR to the reads. The sample lists about 490,000 distinct CDR3 sequences, less than 30% occurring once. The clonotype originates from a human donor in good health (CMV status not recorded). Some clones in this sample may be carry-over from other donors' samples. The chain has TRBV18 and TRBJ1-1, with TRBD1 as a possible D gene (5 bases). The specimen sequenced was PBMCs. This CDR3 reads CASSPSRDLHSFF. The CDR3 DNA is TGTGCCAGCTCTCCCAGCAGGGACCTCCACTCTTTCTTT.